This T cell receptor beta chain was recovered during a study of cytomegalovirus exposure and HLA in healthy donors. Background on the study: Some 180 million T cells yielded 117 million unique TCR beta sequences in earlier analysis.

CDR1 is MNHEY, CDR2 SMNVEV, per germline (reference sequence). The CDR3 extends over 17 amino acids. With 3 bases removed from V and 2 bases from J, the gap between germline ends came to 19 bases. Study-wide results and caveats: A link between a missense DCLRE1C variant and TCR beta V- and J-gene trimming emerged from a later analysis.

About this clone: Its cognate antigen is unknown.

PCR primers comprised 60 Vbeta and 13 Jbeta primers. The repertoire was sequenced with immunoSEQ multiplex PCR; TCRdb's copy has only in-frame clones and lacks some. This sample carries about 120,000 clones, with about 3.8% going to the ten biggest clones. This TCR was recovered from a man aged 30-40 years in good health and CMV-seronegative. V gene TRBV27 combines with J gene TRBJ2-5; the D gene is possibly TRBD2 (5 bases). Sequencing used PBMCs. Here the CDR3 reads CASSLGSLPVGQETQYF. For the CDR3, the DNA is TGTGCCAGCAGTTTGGGGAGCCTCCCTGTGGGGCAAGAGACCCAGTACTTC.